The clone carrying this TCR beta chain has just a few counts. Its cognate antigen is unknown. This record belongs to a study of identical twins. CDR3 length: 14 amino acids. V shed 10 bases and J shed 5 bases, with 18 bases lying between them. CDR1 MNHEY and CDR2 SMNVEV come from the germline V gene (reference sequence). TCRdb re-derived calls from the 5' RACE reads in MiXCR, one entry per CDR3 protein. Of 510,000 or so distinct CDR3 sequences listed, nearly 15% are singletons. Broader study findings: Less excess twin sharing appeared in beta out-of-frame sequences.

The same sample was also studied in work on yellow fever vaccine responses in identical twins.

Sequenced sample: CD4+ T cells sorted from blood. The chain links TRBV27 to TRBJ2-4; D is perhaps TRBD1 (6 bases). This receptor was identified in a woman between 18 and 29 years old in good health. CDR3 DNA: TGTGCCAACTACCAGGTGCCAGGGGAAAACATTCAGTACTTC. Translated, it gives CANYQVPGENIQYF.